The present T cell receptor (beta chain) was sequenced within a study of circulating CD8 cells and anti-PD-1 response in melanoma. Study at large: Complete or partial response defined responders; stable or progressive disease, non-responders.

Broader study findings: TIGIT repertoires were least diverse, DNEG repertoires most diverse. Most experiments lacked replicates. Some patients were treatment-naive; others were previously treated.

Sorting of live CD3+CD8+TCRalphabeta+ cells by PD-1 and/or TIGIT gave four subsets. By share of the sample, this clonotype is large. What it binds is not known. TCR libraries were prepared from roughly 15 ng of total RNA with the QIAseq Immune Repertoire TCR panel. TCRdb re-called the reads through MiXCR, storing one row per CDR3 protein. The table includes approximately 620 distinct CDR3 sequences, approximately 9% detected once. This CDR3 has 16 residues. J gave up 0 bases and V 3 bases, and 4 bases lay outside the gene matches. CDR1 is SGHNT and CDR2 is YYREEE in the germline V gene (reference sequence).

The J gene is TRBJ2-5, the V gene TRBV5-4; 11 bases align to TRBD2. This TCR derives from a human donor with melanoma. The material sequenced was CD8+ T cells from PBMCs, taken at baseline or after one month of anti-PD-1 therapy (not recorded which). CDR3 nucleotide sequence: TGTGCCAGCAGCTCCCTAGCGGGGGGTGACCAAGAGACCCAGTACTTC. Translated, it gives CASSSLAGGDQETQYF. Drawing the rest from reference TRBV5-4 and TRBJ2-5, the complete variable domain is ETGVTQSPTHLIKTRGQQVTLRCSSQSGHNTVSWYQQALGQGPQFIFQYYREEENGRGNFPPRFSGLQFPNYSSELNVNALELDDSALYLCASSSLAGGDQETQYFGPGTRLLVL.